This T cell receptor beta chain was sequenced for a study of shared clonotypes between healthy human individuals. Generated by immunoSEQ multiplex PCR, the TCRdb table keeps only in-frame clones and is missing some. The sample lists approximately 110,000 clones, about 72% seen once, with about 24% in the top ten. The CDR3 spans 14 residues. The V gene's germline CDR1 is MGHDK and CDR2 SYGVNS. The germline V and J ends were trimmed by 0 bases and 0 bases, with 3 bases remaining between them. The chain joins TRBV25-1 to TRBJ1-3; D ambiguous. The TCR was taken from a woman in her 30s in good health. Sequencing input: memory CD8+ T cells sorted from blood. Subset of the sample: CD45RO+ cells pooled with CCR7-negative TemRA cells. For the CDR3, the DNA is TGTGCCAGCAGTGAATACGGCTCTGGAAACACCATATATTTT. Translated, it gives CASSEYGSGNTIYF.